This T cell receptor (beta chain) was identified in a study of blood T cell repertoires in COVID-19. Across the study: Specimens from acute and convalescent COVID-19 originated in the United States, Italy and Spain. From T cells, B-cell-depleted T cells, or PBMCs came the material, which was cDNA or gDNA.

Original data processing: The authors estimated nucleated cell counts from reference gene primer amplification. The method was immunoSEQ multiplex PCR; TCRdb's version includes in-frame clones alone and lacks a portion of them. That table gives V, J and clone size, and the DNA gave D and trimming. The sample yields approximately 160,000 clones, 81% seen once. Looked up from germline, CDR1 is SGDLS and CDR2 is YYNGEE. With V trimmed by 0 bases and J by 4 bases, 2 bases remained unmatched. This CDR3 contains 15 residues. This chain uses TRBV9 with TRBJ2-7, with 12 bases aligning to TRBD1. This sequence originates from a human donor in a cohort sampled during active COVID-19. Sequenced input: peripheral blood. The CDR3 loop is CASSVEGQGAYEQYF. The CDR3 DNA reads TGTGCCAGCAGCGTAGAGGGACAGGGGGCGTACGAGCAGTACTTC.